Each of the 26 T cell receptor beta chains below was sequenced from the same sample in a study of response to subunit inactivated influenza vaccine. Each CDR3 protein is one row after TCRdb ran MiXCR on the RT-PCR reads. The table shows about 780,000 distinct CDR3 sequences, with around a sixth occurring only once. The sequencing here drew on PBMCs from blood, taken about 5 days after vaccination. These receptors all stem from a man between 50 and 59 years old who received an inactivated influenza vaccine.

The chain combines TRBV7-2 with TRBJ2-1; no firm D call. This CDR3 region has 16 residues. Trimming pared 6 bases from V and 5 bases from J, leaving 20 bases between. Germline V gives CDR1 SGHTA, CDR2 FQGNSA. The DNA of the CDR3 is TGTGCCAGCAGTTCCTACGCCGGGCCCACTAACAATGAGCAGTTCTTC. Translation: CASSSYAGPTNNEQFF. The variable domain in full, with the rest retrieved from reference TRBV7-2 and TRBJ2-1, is GAGVSQSPSNKVTEKGKDVELRCDPISGHTALYWYRQSLGQGLEFLIYFQGNSAPDKSGLPSDRFSAERTGGSVSTLTIQRTQQEDSAVYLCASSSYAGPTNNEQFFGPGTRLTVL.

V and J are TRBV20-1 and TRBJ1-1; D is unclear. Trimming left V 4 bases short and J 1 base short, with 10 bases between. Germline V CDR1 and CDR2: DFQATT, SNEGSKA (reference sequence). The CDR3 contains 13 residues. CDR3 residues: CSANRVWNTEAFF. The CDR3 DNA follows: TGCAGTGCTAACCGGGTTTGGAACACTGAAGCTTTCTTT.

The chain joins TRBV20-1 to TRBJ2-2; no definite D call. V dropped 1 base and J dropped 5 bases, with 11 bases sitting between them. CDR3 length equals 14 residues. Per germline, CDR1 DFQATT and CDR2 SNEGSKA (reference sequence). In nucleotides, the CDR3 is TGCAGTGCTAGAGGGCGACTTTCAACCGGGGAGCTGTTTTTT. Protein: CSARGRLSTGELFF.

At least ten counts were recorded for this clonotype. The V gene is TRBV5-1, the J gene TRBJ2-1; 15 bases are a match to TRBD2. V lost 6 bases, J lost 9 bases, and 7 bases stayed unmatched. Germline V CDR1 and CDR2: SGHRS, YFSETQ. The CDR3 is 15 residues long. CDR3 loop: CASTRTSGGDGEQFF. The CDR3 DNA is TGCGCCAGCACTCGGACTAGCGGGGGGGATGGTGAGCAGTTCTTC.

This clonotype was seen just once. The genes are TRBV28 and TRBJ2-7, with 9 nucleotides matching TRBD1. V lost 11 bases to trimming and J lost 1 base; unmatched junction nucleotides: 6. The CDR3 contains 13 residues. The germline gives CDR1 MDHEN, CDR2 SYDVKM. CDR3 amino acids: CAASGTGSYEQYF. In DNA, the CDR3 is TGTGCCGCTTCCGGGACAGGGTCCTACGAGCAGTACTTC.

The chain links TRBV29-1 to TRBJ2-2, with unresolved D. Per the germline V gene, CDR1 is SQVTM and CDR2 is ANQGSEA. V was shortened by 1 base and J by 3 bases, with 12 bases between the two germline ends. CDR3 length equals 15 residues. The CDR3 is CSVEGRNGYTGELFF. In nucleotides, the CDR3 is TGCAGCGTTGAAGGCCGAAACGGGTACACCGGGGAGCTGTTTTTT.

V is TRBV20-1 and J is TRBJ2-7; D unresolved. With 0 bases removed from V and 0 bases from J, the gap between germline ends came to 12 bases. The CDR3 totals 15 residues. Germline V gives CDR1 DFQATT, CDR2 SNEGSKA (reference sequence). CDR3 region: CSARDPAVHSYEQYF. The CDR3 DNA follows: TGCAGTGCTAGAGATCCGGCAGTCCACTCCTACGAGCAGTACTTC.

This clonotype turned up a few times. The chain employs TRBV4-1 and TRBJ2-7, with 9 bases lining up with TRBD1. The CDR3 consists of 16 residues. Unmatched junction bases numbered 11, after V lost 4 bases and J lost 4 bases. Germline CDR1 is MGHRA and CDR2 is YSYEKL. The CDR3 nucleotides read TGCGCCAGCAGCCCGATCCTCACAGGGGGCAAGTACGAGCAGTACTTC. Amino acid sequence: CASSPILTGGKYEQYF.

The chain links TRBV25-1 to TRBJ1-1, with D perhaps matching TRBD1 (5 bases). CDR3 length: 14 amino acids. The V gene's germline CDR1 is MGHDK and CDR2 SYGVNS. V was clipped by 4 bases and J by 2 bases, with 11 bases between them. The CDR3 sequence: CASSGPGSNTEAFF. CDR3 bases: TGTGCCAGCAGTGGCCCAGGGTCTAACACTGAAGCTTTCTTT.

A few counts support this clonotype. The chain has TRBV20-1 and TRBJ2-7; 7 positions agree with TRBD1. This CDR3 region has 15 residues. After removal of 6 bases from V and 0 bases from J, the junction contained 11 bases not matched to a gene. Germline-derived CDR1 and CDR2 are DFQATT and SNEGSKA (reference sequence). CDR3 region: CSAEDRLGNSYEQYF. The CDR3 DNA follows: TGCAGTGCCGAGGACAGGCTAGGGAACTCCTACGAGCAGTACTTC.

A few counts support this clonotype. CDR3 nucleotide sequence: TGTGCCAGCAGCACCCTAGAGAACACTGAAGCTTTCTTT. It specifies CASSTLENTEAFF. V usage is TRBV12-3 or TRBV12-4 and J usage is TRBJ1-1; no clear D. The CDR3 loop spans 13 amino acids. V was pared by 6 bases and J by 1 base, with 9 bases between.

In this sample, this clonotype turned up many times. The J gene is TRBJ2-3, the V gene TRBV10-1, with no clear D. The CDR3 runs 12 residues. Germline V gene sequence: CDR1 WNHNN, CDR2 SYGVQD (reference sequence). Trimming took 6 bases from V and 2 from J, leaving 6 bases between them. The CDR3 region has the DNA TGCGCCAGCAGCAGACACACAGATACGCAGTATTTT. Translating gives CASSRHTDTQYF.

CDR3 region: CASTSGTGRYEQYF. The CDR3 coding sequence is TGCGCCAGCACCTCCGGGACAGGGAGGTACGAGCAGTACTTC. V and J are TRBV5-1 and TRBJ2-7; 9 bases map to TRBD1. V was clipped by 6 bases and J by 4 bases; unmatched bases: 8. The CDR3 sequence is 14 residues long. Germline CDR1 SGHRS, CDR2 YFSETQ.

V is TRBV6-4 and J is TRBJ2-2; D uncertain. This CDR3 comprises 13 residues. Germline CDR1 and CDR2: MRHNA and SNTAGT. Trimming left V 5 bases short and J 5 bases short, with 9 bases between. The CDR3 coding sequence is TGTGCCAGCAGTCCTAGAAAAACCGGGGAGCTGTTTTTT. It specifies CASSPRKTGELFF.

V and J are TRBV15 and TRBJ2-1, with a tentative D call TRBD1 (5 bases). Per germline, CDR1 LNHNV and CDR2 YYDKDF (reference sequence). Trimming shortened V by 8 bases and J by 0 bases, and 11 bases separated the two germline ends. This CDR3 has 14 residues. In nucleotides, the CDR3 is TGTGCCACCGGGGCCTCAAGCTCCTACAATGAGCAGTTCTTC. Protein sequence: CATGASSSYNEQFF.

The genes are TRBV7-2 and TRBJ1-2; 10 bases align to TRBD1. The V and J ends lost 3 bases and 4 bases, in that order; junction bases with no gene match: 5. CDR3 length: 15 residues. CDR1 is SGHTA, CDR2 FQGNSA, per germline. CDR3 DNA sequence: TGTGCCAGCAGCTTTTCGGGACAGGGGATCTATGGCTACACCTTC. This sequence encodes CASSFSGQGIYGYTF.

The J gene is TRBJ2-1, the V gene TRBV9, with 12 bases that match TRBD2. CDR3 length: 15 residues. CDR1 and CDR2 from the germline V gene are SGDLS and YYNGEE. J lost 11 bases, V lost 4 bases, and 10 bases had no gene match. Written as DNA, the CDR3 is TGTGCCAGCAGCTCCTCATTCGGACTAGCGGGGAAGCAGTTCTTC. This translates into CASSSSFGLAGKQFF.

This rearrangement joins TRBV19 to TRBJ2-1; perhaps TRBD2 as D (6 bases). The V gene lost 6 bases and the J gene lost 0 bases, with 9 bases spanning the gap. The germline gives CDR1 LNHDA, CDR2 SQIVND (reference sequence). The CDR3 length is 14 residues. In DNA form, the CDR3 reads TGTGCCAGTAGAACGGGGGACTCCTACAATGAGCAGTTCTTC. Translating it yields CASRTGDSYNEQFF.

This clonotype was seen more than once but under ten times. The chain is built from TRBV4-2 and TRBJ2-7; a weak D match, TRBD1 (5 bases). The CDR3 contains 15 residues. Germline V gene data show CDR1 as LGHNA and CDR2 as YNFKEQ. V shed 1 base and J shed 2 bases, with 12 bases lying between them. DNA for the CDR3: TGTGCCAGCAGCCAAGCAGGGCATTCTACCTACGAGCAGTACTTC. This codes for CASSQAGHSTYEQYF.

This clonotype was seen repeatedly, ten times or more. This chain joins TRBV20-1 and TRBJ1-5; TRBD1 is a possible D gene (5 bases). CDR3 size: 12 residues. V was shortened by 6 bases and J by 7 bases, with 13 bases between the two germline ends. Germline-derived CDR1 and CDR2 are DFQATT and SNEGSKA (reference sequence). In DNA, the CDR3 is TGCAGTGCGAGTCAGGGCGCGCAGCCCCAGCATTTT. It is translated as CSASQGAQPQHF.

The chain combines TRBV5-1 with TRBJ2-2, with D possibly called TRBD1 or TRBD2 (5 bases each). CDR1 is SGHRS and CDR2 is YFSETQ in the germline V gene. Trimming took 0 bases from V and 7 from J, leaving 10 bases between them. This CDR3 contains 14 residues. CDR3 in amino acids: CASSLEGTGGELFF. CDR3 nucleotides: TGCGCCAGCAGCTTGGAAGGGACGGGCGGGGAGCTGTTTTTT. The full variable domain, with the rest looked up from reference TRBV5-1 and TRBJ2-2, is KAGVTQTPRYLIKTRGQQVTLSCSPISGHRSVSWYQQTPGQGLQFLFEYFSETQRNKGNFPGRFSGRQFSNSRSEMNVSTLELGDSALYLCASSLEGTGGELFFGEGSRLTVL.

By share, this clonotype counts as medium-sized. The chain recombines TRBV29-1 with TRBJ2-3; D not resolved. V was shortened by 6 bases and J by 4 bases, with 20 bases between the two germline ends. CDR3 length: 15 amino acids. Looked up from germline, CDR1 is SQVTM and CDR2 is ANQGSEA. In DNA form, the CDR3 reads TGCAGCGTAGAGCAAGGGTTTGACACCCCAGATACGCAGTATTTT. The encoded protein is CSVEQGFDTPDTQYF.

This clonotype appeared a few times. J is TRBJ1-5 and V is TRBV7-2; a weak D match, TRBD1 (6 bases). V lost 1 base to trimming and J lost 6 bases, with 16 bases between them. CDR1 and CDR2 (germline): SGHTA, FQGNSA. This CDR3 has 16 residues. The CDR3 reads CASSLGRGGSGQPQHF. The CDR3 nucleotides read TGTGCCAGCAGCTTAGGGCGAGGGGGGTCTGGTCAGCCCCAGCATTTT.

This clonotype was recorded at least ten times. As DNA, the CDR3 is TGTGCCATCAGTGAGTCTGTTCTCTCCTACGAGCAGTACTTC. Protein product: CAISESVLSYEQYF. The chain links TRBV10-3 to TRBJ2-7; no clear D gene. The CDR3 covers 14 residues. With 0 bases removed from V and 0 bases from J, the gap between germline ends came to 6 bases. Per germline, CDR1 ENHRY and CDR2 SYGVKD.

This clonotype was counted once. The CDR3 here is CASSKERTGSTDTQYF. Here the CDR3 DNA reads TGTGCCAGCAGTAAAGAAAGGACAGGTAGCACAGATACGCAGTATTTT. The chain employs TRBV11-2 and TRBJ2-3; 7 bases are shared with TRBD1. The germline V gene encodes CDR1 SGHAT and CDR2 FQNNGV. CDR3 length: 16 amino acids. V gave up 6 bases and J gave up 0 bases; unmatched junction bases: 9.

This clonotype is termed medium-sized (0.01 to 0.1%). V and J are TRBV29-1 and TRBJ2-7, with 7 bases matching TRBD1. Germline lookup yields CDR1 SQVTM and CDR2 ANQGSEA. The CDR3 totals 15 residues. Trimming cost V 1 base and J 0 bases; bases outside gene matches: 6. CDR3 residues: CSVEGVGDSSYEQYF. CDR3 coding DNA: TGCAGCGTTGAAGGAGTAGGGGACAGCTCCTACGAGCAGTACTTC.